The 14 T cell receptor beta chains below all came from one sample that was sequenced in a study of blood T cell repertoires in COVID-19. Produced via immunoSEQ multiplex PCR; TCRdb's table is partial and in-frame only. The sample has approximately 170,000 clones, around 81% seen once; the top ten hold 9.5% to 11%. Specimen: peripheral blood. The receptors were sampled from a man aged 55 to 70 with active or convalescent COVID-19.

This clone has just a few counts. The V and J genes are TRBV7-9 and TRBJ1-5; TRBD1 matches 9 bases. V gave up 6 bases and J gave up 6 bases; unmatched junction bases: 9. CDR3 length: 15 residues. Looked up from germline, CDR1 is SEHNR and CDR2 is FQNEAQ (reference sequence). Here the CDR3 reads CASSPGQGSIQPQHF. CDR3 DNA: TGTGCCAGCAGTCCCGGACAGGGGTCAATTCAGCCCCAGCATTTT.

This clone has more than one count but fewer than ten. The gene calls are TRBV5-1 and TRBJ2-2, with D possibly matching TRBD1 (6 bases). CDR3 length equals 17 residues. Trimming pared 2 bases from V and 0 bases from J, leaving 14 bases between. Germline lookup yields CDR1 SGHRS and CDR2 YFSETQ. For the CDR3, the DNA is TGCGCCAGCAGCTTAGGCCTGGGACACCCGAACACCGGGGAGCTGTTTTTT. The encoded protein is CASSLGLGHPNTGELFF.

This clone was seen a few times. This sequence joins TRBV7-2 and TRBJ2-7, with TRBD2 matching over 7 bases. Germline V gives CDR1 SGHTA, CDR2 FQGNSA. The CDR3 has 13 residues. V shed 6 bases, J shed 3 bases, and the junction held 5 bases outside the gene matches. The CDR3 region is CASRPAGSYEQYF. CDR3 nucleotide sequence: TGTGCCAGCAGGCCAGCGGGAAGCTACGAGCAGTACTTC.

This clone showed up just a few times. The CDR3 sequence: CASSSGQVQYGYTF. In nucleotides, the CDR3 is TGTGCCAGCAGCTCCGGACAGGTCCAATATGGCTACACCTTC. This chain uses TRBV5-4 with TRBJ1-2; 7 bases match TRBD1. CDR1 and CDR2 (germline): SGHNT, YYREEE (reference sequence). Trimming at V came to 3 bases and at J to 5 bases, leaving 7 bases not matched to a gene. The length of the CDR3 is 14 residues.

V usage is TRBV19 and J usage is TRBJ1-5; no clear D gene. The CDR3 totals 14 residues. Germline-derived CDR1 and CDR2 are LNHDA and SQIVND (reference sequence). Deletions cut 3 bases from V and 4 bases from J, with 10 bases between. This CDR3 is CASSIFRTNQPQHF. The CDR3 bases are TGTGCCAGTAGTATCTTCAGGACTAATCAGCCCCAGCATTTT.

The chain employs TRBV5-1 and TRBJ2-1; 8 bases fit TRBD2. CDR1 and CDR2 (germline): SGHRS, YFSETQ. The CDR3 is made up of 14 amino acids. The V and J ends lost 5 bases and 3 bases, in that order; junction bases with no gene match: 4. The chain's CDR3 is CASRGLVGYNEQFF. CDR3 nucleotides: TGCGCCAGCAGGGGACTAGTGGGCTACAATGAGCAGTTCTTC.

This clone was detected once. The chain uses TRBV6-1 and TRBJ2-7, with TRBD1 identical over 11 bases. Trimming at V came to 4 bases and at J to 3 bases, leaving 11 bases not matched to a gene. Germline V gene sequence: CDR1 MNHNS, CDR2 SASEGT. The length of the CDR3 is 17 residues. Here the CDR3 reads CASSGGQGDPGGYEQYF. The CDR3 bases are TGTGCCAGCAGTGGGGGACAGGGGGACCCCGGGGGCTACGAGCAGTACTTC.

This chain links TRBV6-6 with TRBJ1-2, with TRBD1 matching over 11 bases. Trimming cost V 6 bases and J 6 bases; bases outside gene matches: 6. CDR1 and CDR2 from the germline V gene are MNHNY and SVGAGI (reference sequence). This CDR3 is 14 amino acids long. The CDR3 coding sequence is TGTGCCAGCAGCTCACGGACAGGGGGCGATGGCTACACCTTC. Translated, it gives CASSSRTGGDGYTF.

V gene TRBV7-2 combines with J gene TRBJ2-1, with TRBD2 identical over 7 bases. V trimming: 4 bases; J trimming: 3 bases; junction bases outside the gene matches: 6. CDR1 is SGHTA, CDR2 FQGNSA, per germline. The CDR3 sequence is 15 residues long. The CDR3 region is CASSYGGSLYNEQFF. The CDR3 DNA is TGTGCCAGCAGCTATGGCGGGAGCCTCTACAATGAGCAGTTCTTC. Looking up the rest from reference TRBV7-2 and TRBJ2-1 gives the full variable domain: GAGVSQSPSNKVTEKGKDVELRCDPISGHTALYWYRQSLGQGLEFLIYFQGNSAPDKSGLPSDRFSAERTGGSVSTLTIQRTQQEDSAVYLCASSYGGSLYNEQFFGPGTRLTVL.

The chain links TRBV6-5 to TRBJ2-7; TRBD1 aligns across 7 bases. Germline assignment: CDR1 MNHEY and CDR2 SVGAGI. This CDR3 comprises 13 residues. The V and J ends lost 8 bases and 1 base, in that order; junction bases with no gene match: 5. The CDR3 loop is CASHSGQSYEQYF. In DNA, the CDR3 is TGTGCCAGCCACTCGGGACAGTCCTACGAGCAGTACTTC.

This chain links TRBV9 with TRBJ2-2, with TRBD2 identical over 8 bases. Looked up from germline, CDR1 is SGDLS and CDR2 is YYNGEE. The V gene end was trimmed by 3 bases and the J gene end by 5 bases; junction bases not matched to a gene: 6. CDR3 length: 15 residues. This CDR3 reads CASSAPGTRTGELFF. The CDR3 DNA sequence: TGTGCCAGCAGCGCCCCCGGGACTAGGACCGGGGAGCTGTTTTTT. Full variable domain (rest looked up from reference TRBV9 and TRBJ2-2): DSGVTQTPKHLITATGQRVTLRCSPRSGDLSVYWYQQSLDQGLQFLIQYYNGEERAKGNILERFSAQQFPDLHSELNLSSLELGDSALYFCASSAPGTRTGELFFGEGSRLTVL.

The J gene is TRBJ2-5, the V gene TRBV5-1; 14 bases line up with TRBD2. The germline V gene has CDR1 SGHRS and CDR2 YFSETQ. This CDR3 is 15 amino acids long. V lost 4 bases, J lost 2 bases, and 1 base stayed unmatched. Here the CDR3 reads CASSGTSGGQETQYF. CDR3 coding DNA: TGCGCCAGCAGCGGGACTAGCGGGGGACAAGAGACCCAGTACTTC.

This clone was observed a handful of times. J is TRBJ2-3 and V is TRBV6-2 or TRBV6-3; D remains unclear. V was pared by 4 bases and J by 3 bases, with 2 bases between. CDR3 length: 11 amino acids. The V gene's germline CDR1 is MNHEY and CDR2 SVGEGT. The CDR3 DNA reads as TGTGCCAGCAGTTTAACAGATACGCAGTATTTT. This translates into CASSLTDTQYF.

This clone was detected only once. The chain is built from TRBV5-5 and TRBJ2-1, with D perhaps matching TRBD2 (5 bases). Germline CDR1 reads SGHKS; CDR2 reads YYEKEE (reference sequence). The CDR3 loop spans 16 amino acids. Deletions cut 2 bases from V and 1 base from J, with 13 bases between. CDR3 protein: CASSFSWESSYNEQFF. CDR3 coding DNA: TGTGCCAGCAGCTTTAGTTGGGAGTCATCCTACAATGAGCAGTTCTTC. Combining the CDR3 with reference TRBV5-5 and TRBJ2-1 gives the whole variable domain DAGVTQSPTHLIKTRGQQVTLRCSPISGHKSVSWYQQVLGQGPQFIFQYYEKEERGRGNFPDRFSARQFPNYSSELNVNALLLGDSALYLCASSFSWESSYNEQFFGPGTRLTVL.